This note documents a single T cell receptor (beta chain) sequence. No antigen is known for it. One base away there is no much larger clone; base qualities are not given. This specimen comes from a study of T cells after yellow fever vaccination (dated by TCRdb to about 2019). A note on the overall study: Libraries from fractions with low cell numbers were prepared with the SMART-Seq v4 Ultra Low Input RNA kit. Bulk TCR alpha and beta repertoires were sequenced longitudinally to track T-cell clones before and after primary and booster YFV17D yellow fever vaccination. Two healthy male donors, one aged 18 to 29 and one aged 30 to 40 years, made up the cohort. Bulk PBMC replicates and cell subsets were isolated from blood drawn at multiple timepoints before and after both primary and secondary immunization. Summary of the overall study and its limitations: A small fraction of clonotypes showed up in both the CD4 and CD8 compartments, probably as a result of convergent recombination. FACS-sorted repertoires could contain abundant contaminating clonotypes from the bulk population, so computational filtering was required. Because only a couple of donors were included in the study, the extent to which the findings can be generalized is limited. Most clones expanded after primary vaccination (almost 98% of CD4 and about 85% of CD8) were re-detected after the booster, suggesting that broad memory maintenance occurred. Compared with the primary T-cell response, the secondary T-cell response was faster but weaker, reaching its peak on day 5 rather than on day 15.

CDR1 SQVTM and CDR2 ANQGSEA are derived from the germline V gene. Including cysteine and phenylalanine, the CDR3 has 15 amino acids. Just CDR3 DNA is preserved here, 45 bases in frame from base 1. Trimming leaves V shorter by 3 bases and J shorter by 6 bases, with the junction holding 13 bases beyond the gene matches. TCR cDNA was synthesized by 5'RACE template switching, through which a universal primer site and unique molecular identifiers were introduced. Priming of cDNA synthesis was performed from both the TCR alpha and TCR beta constant segments. Two PCR steps were used to amplify libraries, with sample barcodes and sequencing adapters being added in the second step. Sequencing of libraries was performed on Illumina HiSeq 2500 (2x100 bp) or NovaSeq (2x150 bp). Per the authors' processing: MIGEC was used to demultiplex reads and collapse the reads into UMI consensus sequences, and MiXCR was used for V(D)J alignment. Clonotypes responding to the vaccine were identified with edgeR on replicate PBMC samples, with the criteria of FDR below 0.01 and a log2 fold change above 5 up to day 15. Bulk clonotypes were assigned CD4 or CD8 identity according to which sequenced CD4 or CD8 repertoire held them at higher abundance. The raw public reads went through TCRdb reprocessing: fastp at Q25, MiXCR clone calling, in-frame beta chains kept. Records with the same CDR3 protein are collapsed into one entry carrying the most frequent genes and DNA. What appears here as the V and J calls and clone size reflects TCRdb's work, not the paper's. The sample contains just under 600,000 distinct CDR3 sequences, about 14% of them found a single time. The biggest ten clones account for more than 13% of the sample.

What this sample's treatment or condition label stands for: live attenuated yellow fever vaccine strain. Two biological replicates of bulk PBMCs were collected at each blood-draw timepoint. PBMCs were isolated from peripheral blood using a standard Ficoll-Paque protocol. TriZol was used to extract RNA from bulk PBMCs, CD4 and CD8 fractions, and dextramer-positive and dextramer-negative fractions. The TCR was taken from a man younger than 45 who received the YFV17D yellow fever vaccine. The starting material was PBMCs, obtained on the day of the yellow fever booster vaccination. Recombination connected TRBV29-1 to TRBJ2-7; the central 8 bases match TRBD2. In nucleotides, the sequence is TGCAGCGTTGAGCTCCCCGGGGCGGGAGGCACCGAGCAGTACTTC. Translated, it gives CSVELPGAGGTEQYF.